This paragraph reports one T cell receptor (beta chain). Per the study methods: Reference gene primer amplification in the assay estimated nucleated cell counts. TCRdb keeps only in-frame clones here, not all; method: immunoSEQ multiplex PCR. Clonal size and the V and J genes are those of that table, whereas D and trimming came from the DNA. The data contain approximately 200,000 clones, about 86% of them seen just once; the ten biggest clones take up about 4.5%. The sample comes from a study of blood T cell repertoires in COVID-19. Study overall: T cells, B-cell-depleted T cells, or PBMCs provided the cDNA or gDNA that served as material.

CDR3 size: 18 residues. After removal of 5 bases from V and 2 bases from J, the junction contained 13 bases not matched to a gene. CDR1 is KGHDR, CDR2 SFDVKD, per germline. Participants came from about 23 US areas, aged about 18 to 89 years. Individuals in the exposed group had encountered a COVID-19 case within 2 weeks preceding study entry. The chain links TRBV24-1 to TRBJ2-5; 10 bases align to TRBD2. The receptor was derived from a young woman who had been exposed to COVID-19. Material for sequencing was PBMCs or T cells enriched from blood (not recorded which). In DNA, the CDR3 is TGTGCCACCAGTGCCAGTTGGGGCCTAGCGGGGGTACAAGAGACCCAGTACTTC. Amino acids: CATSASWGLAGVQETQYF.